This T cell receptor beta chain was profiled in a study of OX40 agonist ivuxolimab in advanced cancers. The table came from immunoSEQ multiplex PCR; TCRdb's copy has only in-frame clones and leaves some out. The sample gives 90,000 or so clones, roughly 90% of which show up once; 3% to 4% is in the top ten. Study-level findings and limits: Clonal expansion among partial responders at 0.1-3.0 mg/kg ranked near the lowest. At doses 0.1 to 3.0 mg/kg, CD4+ and CD8+ clones expanded. Expanded clones belonging to CD8+ T cells outnumbered, on average, those of CD4+.

Patients were ruled out by autoimmune disease history or systemic immunosuppression. Concerning this clone itself: Its antigen is not known.

This TCR was sampled from an adult with an advanced solid tumor such as melanoma, head and neck, liver or kidney cancer. Here the sequenced sample was CD4+ or CD8+ T cells sorted from blood, taken in a trial of the OX40 agonist ivuxolimab.

The CDR3 here is CASSFGQEITDTQYF. The CDR3 DNA is TGCGCCAGCAGTTTTGGACAGGAGATCACAGATACGCAGTATTTT. The chain links TRBV5-1 to TRBJ2-3; TRBD1 matches at 7 bases. With 5 bases clipped from V and 2 bases from J, the junction kept 8 bases outside the gene matches. CDR1 and CDR2 from the germline V gene are SGHRS and YFSETQ. The CDR3 runs 15 residues.